Following are 17 T cell receptor beta chains from one sample sequenced in a study of cytomegalovirus exposure and HLA in healthy donors. The study ran its PCR with 60 Vbeta and 13 Jbeta primers. Measured with immunoSEQ multiplex PCR; TCRdb has only the in-frame clones, and not every one. The table has roughly 160,000 clones, approximately 81% seen once. What was sequenced was PBMCs. The receptor set was obtained from a boy aged 2-15 years in good health and CMV-seronegative.

The genes are TRBV30 and TRBJ1-2; 9 bases are shared with TRBD1. Germline V gene data show CDR1 as GTSNPN and CDR2 as SVGIG (reference sequence). There are 12 residues in the CDR3. The V gene end was trimmed by 1 base and the J gene end by 8 bases; junction bases not matched to a gene: 2. DNA of the CDR3: TGTGCCTGGAGTGGGGGACAGGGCGGCTACACCTTC. This translates into CAWSGGQGGYTF.

V is TRBV2 and J is TRBJ2-7; D is possibly TRBD2 (5 bases). Germline assignment: CDR1 SNHLY and CDR2 FYNNEI. The CDR3 runs to 14 residues. Trimming took 3 bases from V and 3 from J, leaving 12 bases between them. The DNA for the CDR3 is TGTGCCAGCAGTGAGAGGAGCGGAGTCTACGAGCAGTACTTC. Amino acids: CASSERSGVYEQYF.

The DNA of the CDR3 is TGTGCCATCAGTGTTACTAGCGGGAGTGCCACAGATACGCAGTATTTT. Its protein product is CAISVTSGSATDTQYF. The V gene is TRBV10-3, the J gene TRBJ2-3, with 11 bases that match TRBD2. J was trimmed by 2 bases and V by 4 bases; bases with no gene match: 5. Germline CDR1 ENHRY, CDR2 SYGVKD. The CDR3 is 16 residues long.

This chain links TRBV15 with TRBJ2-7; 9 bases align to TRBD2. This CDR3 is built from 16 residues. The V and J ends lost 2 bases and 7 bases, in that order; junction bases with no gene match: 12. The germline V gene encodes CDR1 LNHNV and CDR2 YYDKDF (reference sequence). This chain's CDR3 is CATSRSSGTSISEQYF. Written as DNA, the CDR3 is TGTGCCACCAGCAGAAGCTCCGGGACTAGCATTAGTGAGCAGTACTTC.

The V call is TRBV2, the J call TRBJ2-2; a possible D gene is TRBD2 (5 bases). V lost 5 bases and J lost 5, with 21 bases in between. Germline CDR1 and CDR2: SNHLY and FYNNEI. The CDR3 extends over 17 amino acids. The CDR3 sequence: CASSSQVPHRGTGELFF. The DNA for the CDR3 is TGTGCCAGCAGTTCCCAAGTACCCCACCGAGGGACCGGGGAGCTGTTTTTT.

J is TRBJ1-5 and V is TRBV19; TRBD1 matches at 8 bases. The CDR3 spans 15 residues. Losses at the gene ends were 5 bases for V and 7 bases for J; bases not matched to a gene: 10. Germline V gene lookup returns CDR1 LNHDA and CDR2 SQIVND (reference sequence). As DNA, the CDR3 is TGTGCCAGTAGTGGGGCGACAGGGGCAAGACAGCCCCAGCATTTT. Translation gives CASSGATGARQPQHF.

The V gene is TRBV7-9, the J gene TRBJ1-2; D uncertain. The CDR3 sequence is 12 residues long. Germline CDR1 reads SEHNR; CDR2 reads FQNEAQ (reference sequence). Deletions cut 1 base from V and 10 bases from J, with 10 bases between. The CDR3 reads CASSLGTAFYTF. The CDR3 region has the DNA TGTGCCAGCAGCTTAGGTACAGCCTTCTACACCTTC. The entire variable domain, with the rest obtained from reference TRBV7-9 and TRBJ1-2, is as follows: DTGVSQNPRHKITKRGQNVTFRCDPISEHNRLYWYRQTLGQGPEFLTYFQNEAQLEKSRLLSDRFSAERPKGSFSTLEIQRTEQGDSAMYLCASSLGTAFYTFGSGTRLTVV.

The chain is built from TRBV18 and TRBJ1-5; D call uncertain. From germline, CDR1 is KGHSH and CDR2 LQKENI. CDR3 length equals 14 residues. Trimming removed 1 base at V and 4 bases at J, with 8 bases between. In nucleotides, the CDR3 is TGTGCCAGCTCACCACGGTTCGGGAATCAGCCCCAGCATTTT. Translated: CASSPRFGNQPQHF.

This chain joins TRBV7-6 and TRBJ2-1; D is unclear. V dropped 1 base and J dropped 6 bases, with 7 bases sitting between them. The CDR3 totals 13 residues. CDR1 is SGHVS and CDR2 is FNYEAQ in the germline V gene. The CDR3 DNA reads TGTGCCAGCAGCTTAGGTTCTAGCAATGAGCAGTTCTTC. Translated, it gives CASSLGSSNEQFF.

The rearrangement links TRBV6-1 to TRBJ1-1, with 8 bases lining up with TRBD1. The J segment lost 1 base and the V segment lost 2 bases, leaving 9 bases of the junction unmatched. Germline values: CDR1 MNHNS, CDR2 SASEGT. CDR3 length: 17 residues. In DNA, the CDR3 is TGTGCCAGCAGTGAAAGGACAGGGAGGGTTGGGAACACTGAAGCTTTCTTT. As protein: CASSERTGRVGNTEAFF.

The chain employs TRBV5-4 and TRBJ2-3; D may be TRBD1 (6 bases). The germline CDR1 and CDR2 sequences are SGHNT and YYREEE (reference sequence). The V end was cut by 3 bases, the J end by 1 base, with 24 bases between. The CDR3 loop spans 19 amino acids. Written as DNA, the CDR3 is TGTGCCAGCAGCTATCCCTTGGACAGCACCCCCGGCGGCACAGATACGCAGTATTTT. As protein: CASSYPLDSTPGGTDTQYF.

V is TRBV28 and J is TRBJ1-1; the D gene is possibly TRBD1 (5 bases). With 2 bases removed from V and 5 bases from J, the gap between germline ends came to 9 bases. There are 13 residues in the CDR3. CDR1 and CDR2 from the germline V gene are MDHEN and SYDVKM. CDR3 region: CASSLDSETEAFF. In nucleotides, the CDR3 is TGTGCCAGCAGTTTAGACAGCGAAACTGAAGCTTTCTTT.

The genes are TRBV25-1 and TRBJ2-3; TRBD1 matches 7 bases. CDR1 MGHDK and CDR2 SYGVNS come from the germline V gene. Trimming took 6 bases from V and 5 from J; bases not matched to a gene: 2. The CDR3 extends over 12 amino acids. CDR3 nucleotide sequence: TGTGCCAGCAGGGCAGGGGGAGATACGCAGTATTTT. Translated: CASRAGGDTQYF.

The chain combines TRBV7-8 with TRBJ1-2, with 10 bases that match TRBD1. In germline, CDR1 is SGHVS, CDR2 FQNEAQ. The CDR3 contains 14 residues. The junction had 4 bases not matched to a gene; V was cut back by 1 base and J by 8 bases. The CDR3 bases are TGTGCCAGCAGCTTAGGACAGGGGGCGCAAGGCTACACCTTC. This sequence encodes CASSLGQGAQGYTF.

A single count supports this clone. The gene calls are TRBV6-5 and TRBJ2-3, with D possibly TRBD2 on 6 matching bases. The CDR3 is 14 amino acids. Germline loops: CDR1 MNHEY, CDR2 SVGAGI. Trimming took off 2 bases at V and 2 bases at J, with 8 bases between the two ends. The CDR3 spells CASSYRDFTDTQYF. In DNA form, the CDR3 reads TGTGCCAGCAGTTACAGGGACTTCACAGATACGCAGTATTTT.

A few counts support this clone. The CDR3, as DNA: TGTGCCAGCAGTGAAGCGAGGGTCTACGAGCAGTACGTC. Its protein product is CASSEARVYEQYV. The V call is TRBV6-1, the J call TRBJ2-7, with D possibly TRBD2 on 5 matching bases. Germline V CDR1 and CDR2: MNHNS, SASEGT. CDR3 length: 13 residues. V lost 0 bases, J lost 3 bases, and 6 bases lay in between.

J is TRBJ2-7 and V is TRBV11-2; 7 bases align to TRBD2. V shed 5 bases, J shed 4 bases, and the junction held 5 bases outside the gene matches. CDR1 and CDR2 from the germline V gene are SGHAT and FQNNGV. CDR3 length: 13 residues. The CDR3 reads CASSLGLTYEQYV. The CDR3 bases are TGTGCCAGCAGCCTGGGACTAACTTACGAGCAGTACGTC.